These 21 T cell receptor beta chains were all obtained from the same sample, sequenced in a study of Graves' ophthalmopathy and Graves' hyperthyroidism. CDR3 regions of TCR beta were amplified from RNA transcripts. In the first round, RT-PCR was carried out with HTBI primers, and a multiplex PCR formed the second round. MiXCR was run by TCRdb on the multiplex PCR reads, yielding one entry per CDR3 protein. This table holds around 520,000 distinct CDR3 sequences, 35% to 40% found once. The specimen sequenced was peripheral blood or thyroid tissue (not recorded which). Receptor source: an adult man with Graves' hyperthyroidism.

Worth noting for this clonotype: An end of the junction differs from the germline gene, which may be a read error. The rearrangement links TRBV20-1 to TRBJ2-2, with D perhaps TRBD1 or TRBD2 (6 bases each). The germline CDR1 and CDR2 sequences are DFQATT and SNEGSKA (reference sequence). The CDR3 loop spans 15 amino acids. CDR3 DNA: TGCAGCGCTAGAGGTTTCGGGGGCCCCACCGGGGAGCTGTTTTTT. Residues: CSARGFGGPTGELFF.

There are many counts of this clonotype. The J gene is TRBJ1-5, the V gene TRBV7-9; 10 nucleotides align to TRBD1. Germline V lookup: CDR1 SEHNR, CDR2 FQNEAQ (reference sequence). The V segment lost 5 bases and the J segment 2 bases; nucleotides outside the gene matches: 6. CDR3 length: 16 amino acids. The CDR3 protein is CASSVGTGVRNQPQHF. Written as DNA, the CDR3 is TGTGCCAGCAGCGTAGGGACAGGGGTTCGCAATCAGCCCCAGCATTTT.

This clonotype was observed at least ten times. The V gene is TRBV2, the J gene TRBJ1-3; 8 bases map to TRBD1. The trim removed 6 bases at V and 0 bases at J, leaving 4 bases unmatched. Per germline, CDR1 SNHLY and CDR2 FYNNEI. The CDR3 consists of 15 residues. The CDR3 nucleotides are TGTGCCAGCAGGCGGGACAGGAACTCTGGAAACACCATATATTTT. Its translation is CASRRDRNSGNTIYF.

This clonotype has ten or more counts. The CDR3 DNA is TGTGCCAGCAGCTTGGGGTGGGGATCCTACGAGCAGTACTTC. Amino acids: CASSLGWGSYEQYF. The chain combines TRBV11-2 with TRBJ2-7; the D is unclear. Between the trimmed V and J ends, which lost 3 bases and 1 base, there was a span of 10 bases. The CDR3 is 14 amino acids. Germline-derived CDR1 and CDR2 are SGHAT and FQNNGV.

The chain uses TRBV6-5 and TRBJ2-2; 7 bases are a match to TRBD2. The CDR3 has 16 amino acids. Germline V gene data show CDR1 as MNHEY and CDR2 as SVGAGI. With V trimmed by 5 bases and J by 4 bases, 10 bases remained unmatched. CDR3 protein: CASSEAGGGITGELFF. DNA of the CDR3: TGTGCCAGCAGTGAAGCTGGCGGGGGAATCACCGGGGAGCTGTTTTTT.

This clonotype was picked up many times. The genes are TRBV5-1 and TRBJ1-1, with D perhaps matching TRBD1 (5 bases). This CDR3 is 16 amino acids long. Germline values: CDR1 SGHRS, CDR2 YFSETQ. V was pared by 0 bases and J by 5 bases, with 17 bases between. CDR3 in DNA: TGCGCCAGCAGCTTGGTAGGCCGTGGCAGGGTAACTGAAGCTTTCTTT. Translation gives CASSLVGRGRVTEAFF.

CDR3 sequence: CASSSGRNQETQYF. CDR3 in DNA: TGTGCCAGCAGTTCGGGCCGGAACCAAGAGACCCAGTACTTC. The genes are TRBV7-9 and TRBJ2-5; D unresolved. CDR3 length equals 14 residues. From germline, CDR1 is SEHNR and CDR2 FQNEAQ (reference sequence). Trimming left V 6 bases short and J 0 bases short, with 11 bases between.

This rearrangement joins TRBV29-1 to TRBJ2-7; 7 nucleotides match TRBD1. The V gene end was trimmed by 8 bases and the J gene end by 3 bases; junction bases not matched to a gene: 10. This CDR3 contains 13 residues. Germline V gene lookup returns CDR1 SQVTM and CDR2 ANQGSEA. The CDR3 reads CSSYGTAFYEQYF. In DNA form, the CDR3 reads TGCAGCAGTTACGGGACAGCATTCTACGAGCAGTACTTC.

This clonotype was counted at least ten times. This chain uses TRBV29-1 with TRBJ2-2; D remains ambiguous. This CDR3 contains 14 residues. V lost 5 bases to trimming and J lost 1 base, with 11 bases between them. Germline V CDR1 and CDR2: SQVTM, ANQGSEA. CDR3 bases: TGCAGCGTTACTCGGCCTGAGAACACCGGGGAGCTGTTTTTT. Its protein product is CSVTRPENTGELFF.

This clonotype came up a few times. The chain employs TRBV24-1 and TRBJ2-2; TRBD1 might be the D (7 bases). The germline gives CDR1 KGHDR, CDR2 SFDVKD. The CDR3 runs 16 residues. With 6 bases removed from V and 1 base from J, the gap between germline ends came to 14 bases. In DNA, the CDR3 is TGTGCCACCAGTACAGGGGCGGGGTGGAACACCGGGGAGCTGTTTTTT. Protein: CATSTGAGWNTGELFF.

In this sample, this clonotype turned up a few times. The chain employs TRBV7-9 and TRBJ1-6, with TRBD1 matching 8 bases. This CDR3 is built from 14 residues. V trimming: 3 bases; J trimming: 9 bases; junction bases outside the gene matches: 4. In germline, CDR1 is SEHNR, CDR2 FQNEAQ (reference sequence). CDR3 nucleotide sequence: TGTGCCAGCAGCTTCCGGGACAGGCGTTCACCCCTCCACTTT. Translated, it gives CASSFRDRRSPLHF.

At least ten counts were recorded for this clonotype. This chain links TRBV13 with TRBJ2-7; D gene uncertain. The CDR3 spans 14 residues. Germline lookup yields CDR1 PRHDT and CDR2 FYEKMQ (reference sequence). The germline V and J ends were trimmed by 0 bases and 2 bases, with 8 bases remaining between them. The CDR3 DNA sequence: TGTGCCAGCAGCTTAGGCCCGGCGACCTACGAGCAGTACTTC. The encoded protein is CASSLGPATYEQYF.

The chain carries TRBV20-1 and TRBJ1-1; 7 nucleotides match TRBD1. This CDR3 contains 13 residues. With V trimmed by 0 bases and J by 4 bases, 2 bases remained unmatched. Germline values: CDR1 DFQATT, CDR2 SNEGSKA (reference sequence). In DNA form, the CDR3 reads TGCAGTGCTAGAGACAGGGGGAGCACTGAAGCTTTCTTT. Amino acid sequence: CSARDRGSTEAFF.

The chain combines TRBV24-1 with TRBJ2-1; 7 bases match TRBD2. Germline CDR1 and CDR2: KGHDR and SFDVKD. Unmatched junction bases numbered 10, after V lost 7 bases and J lost 5 bases. This CDR3 is 15 amino acids long. In nucleotides, the CDR3 is TGTGCCACCAGCCTTTCTGGACTAGGGGACAATGAGCAGTTCTTC. Translation: CATSLSGLGDNEQFF.

This clonotype was counted a few times. The J gene is TRBJ1-6, the V gene TRBV27, with D uncertain. CDR1 and CDR2 from the germline V gene are MNHEY and SMNVEV (reference sequence). V lost 4 bases and J lost 9, with 10 bases in between. The CDR3 loop spans 13 amino acids. The CDR3 spells CASSSSPISPLHF. The CDR3 DNA follows: TGTGCCAGCAGTTCGAGTCCCATTTCACCCCTCCACTTT.

The rearrangement uses TRBV2 and TRBJ1-1; the match to TRBD1 covers 7 bases. The CDR3 is 14 residues long. V was pared by 2 bases and J by 4 bases, with 4 bases of the junction left unmatched. The V gene's germline CDR1 is SNHLY and CDR2 FYNNEI. CDR3 sequence: CASSERGLVTEAFF. DNA of the CDR3: TGTGCCAGCAGTGAAAGGGGGCTCGTCACTGAAGCTTTCTTT.

This clonotype appeared many times. V is TRBV19 and J is TRBJ2-2; D uncertain. V lost 6 bases to trimming and J lost 3 bases, with 14 bases between them. Germline CDR1 is LNHDA and CDR2 is SQIVND (reference sequence). CDR3 length: 15 residues. As DNA, the CDR3 is TGTGCCAGTAGAGGGATGTGGCTCGACACCGGGGAGCTGTTTTTT. It encodes CASRGMWLDTGELFF. Drawing the rest from reference TRBV19 and TRBJ2-2, the complete variable domain is DGGITQSPKYLFRKEGQNVTLSCEQNLNHDAMYWYRQDPGQGLRLIYYSQIVNDFQKGDIAEGYSVSREKKESFPLTVTSAQKNPTAFYLCASRGMWLDTGELFFGEGSRLTVL.

This chain links TRBV2 with TRBJ2-3; D ambiguous. The CDR3 has 16 residues. V lost 3 bases, J lost 0 bases, and 13 bases lay in between. Germline loops: CDR1 SNHLY, CDR2 FYNNEI. The CDR3 DNA sequence: TGTGCCAGCAGTGACGGGCAGATCCGTAGCACAGATACGCAGTATTTT. It encodes CASSDGQIRSTDTQYF.

This clonotype has at least ten counts. The chain couples TRBV20-1 to TRBJ1-5; no reliable D call. Germline loops: CDR1 DFQATT, CDR2 SNEGSKA (reference sequence). Trimming shortened V by 3 bases and J by 3 bases, and 6 bases separated the two germline ends. CDR3 length: 12 amino acids. The CDR3, as DNA: TGCAGTGCTAGCCCAGCCAATCAGCCCCAGCATTTT. Amino acid sequence: CSASPANQPQHF.

In its sample, this clonotype was seen many times. The chain carries TRBV25-1 and TRBJ2-7; D is unclear. There are 11 residues in the CDR3. Germline V gene sequence: CDR1 MGHDK, CDR2 SYGVNS. The V end lost 3 bases, the J end lost 5 bases, and 5 bases lay between the germline ends. CDR3 region: CASSERNEQYF. CDR3 sequence (DNA): TGTGCCAGCAGTGAGCGGAACGAGCAGTACTTC.

The table lists this clonotype with many counts. This chain's CDR3 is CASSPLQGTEAFF. The CDR3 region has the DNA TGTGCCAGCAGCCCGCTACAGGGGACTGAAGCTTTCTTT. The V gene is TRBV7-3, the J gene TRBJ1-1; 7 positions match TRBD1. Per the germline V gene, CDR1 is SGHTA and CDR2 is FQGTGA. The ends lost 5 bases at V and 5 bases at J; junction bases unmatched: 5. There are 13 residues in the CDR3.